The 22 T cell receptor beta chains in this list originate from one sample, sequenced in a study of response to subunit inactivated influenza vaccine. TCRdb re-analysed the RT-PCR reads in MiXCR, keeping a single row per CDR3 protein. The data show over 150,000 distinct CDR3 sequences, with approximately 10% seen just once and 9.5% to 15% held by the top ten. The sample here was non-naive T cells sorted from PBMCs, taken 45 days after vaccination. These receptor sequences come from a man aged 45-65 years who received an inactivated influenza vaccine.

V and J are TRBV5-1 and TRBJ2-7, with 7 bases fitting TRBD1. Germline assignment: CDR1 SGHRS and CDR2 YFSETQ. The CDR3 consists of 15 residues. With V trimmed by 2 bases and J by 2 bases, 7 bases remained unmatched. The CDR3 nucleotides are TGCGCCAGCAGCTTAGGGACAGCTTCTGCCTACGAGCAGTACTTC. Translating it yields CASSLGTASAYEQYF.

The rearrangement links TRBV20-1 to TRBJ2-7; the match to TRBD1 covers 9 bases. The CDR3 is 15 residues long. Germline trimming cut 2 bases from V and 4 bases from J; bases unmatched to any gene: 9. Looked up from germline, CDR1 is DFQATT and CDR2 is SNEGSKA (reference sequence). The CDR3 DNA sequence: TGCAGTGCTAGAATCCGGGGGACAGGGACTTACGAGCAGTACTTC. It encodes CSARIRGTGTYEQYF.

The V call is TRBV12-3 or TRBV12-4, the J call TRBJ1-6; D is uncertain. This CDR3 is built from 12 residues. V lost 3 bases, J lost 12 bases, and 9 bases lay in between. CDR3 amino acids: CASSFPREPLHF. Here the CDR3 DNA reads TGTGCCAGCAGTTTTCCCCGGGAACCCCTCCACTTT.

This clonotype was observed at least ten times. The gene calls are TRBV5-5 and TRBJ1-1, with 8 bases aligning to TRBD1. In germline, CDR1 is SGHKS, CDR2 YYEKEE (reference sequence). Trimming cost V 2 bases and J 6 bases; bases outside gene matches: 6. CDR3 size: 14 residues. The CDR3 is CASSLGQGLPEAFF. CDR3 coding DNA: TGTGCCAGCAGCTTAGGACAGGGTCTCCCTGAAGCTTTCTTT.

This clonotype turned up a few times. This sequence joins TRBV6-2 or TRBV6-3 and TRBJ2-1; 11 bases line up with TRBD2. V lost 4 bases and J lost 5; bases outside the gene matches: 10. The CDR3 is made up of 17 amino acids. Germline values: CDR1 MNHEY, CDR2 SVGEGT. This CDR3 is CASSLAGGPFTHNEQFF. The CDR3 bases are TGTGCCAGCAGTTTAGCGGGGGGGCCATTTACTCACAATGAGCAGTTCTTC.

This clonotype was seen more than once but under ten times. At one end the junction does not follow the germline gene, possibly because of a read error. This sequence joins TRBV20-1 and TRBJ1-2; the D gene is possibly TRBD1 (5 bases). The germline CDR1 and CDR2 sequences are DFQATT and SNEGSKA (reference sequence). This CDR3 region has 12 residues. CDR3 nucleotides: TGTTCCTACGGGGACCGCATTGATGGCTACACCTTC. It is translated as CSYGDRIDGYTF.

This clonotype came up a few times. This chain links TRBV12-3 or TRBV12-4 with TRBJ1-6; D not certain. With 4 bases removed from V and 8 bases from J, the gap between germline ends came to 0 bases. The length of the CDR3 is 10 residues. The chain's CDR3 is CASSYSPLHF. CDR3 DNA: TGTGCCAGCAGTTATTCACCCCTCCACTTT.

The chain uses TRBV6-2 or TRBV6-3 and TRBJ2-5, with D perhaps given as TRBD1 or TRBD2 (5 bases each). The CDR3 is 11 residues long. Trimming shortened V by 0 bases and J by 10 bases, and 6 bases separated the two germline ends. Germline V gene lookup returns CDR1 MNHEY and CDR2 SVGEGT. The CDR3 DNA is TGTGCCAGCAGTTACTCGGGGGACCAGTACTTC. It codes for CASSYSGDQYF.

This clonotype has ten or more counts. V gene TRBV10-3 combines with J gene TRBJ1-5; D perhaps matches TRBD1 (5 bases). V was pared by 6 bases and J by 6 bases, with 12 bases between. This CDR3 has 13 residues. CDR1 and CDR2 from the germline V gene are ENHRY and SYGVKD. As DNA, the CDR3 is TGTGCCATCAGAGATCGGGGGGGTCAGCCCCAGCATTTT. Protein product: CAIRDRGGQPQHF.

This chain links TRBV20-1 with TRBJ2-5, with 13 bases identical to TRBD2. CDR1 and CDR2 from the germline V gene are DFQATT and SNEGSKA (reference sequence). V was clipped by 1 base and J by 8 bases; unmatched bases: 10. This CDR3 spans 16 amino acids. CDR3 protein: CSARGERTSGSRTQYF. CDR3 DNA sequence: TGCAGTGCTAGAGGGGAAAGGACTAGCGGGAGTCGAACCCAGTACTTC.

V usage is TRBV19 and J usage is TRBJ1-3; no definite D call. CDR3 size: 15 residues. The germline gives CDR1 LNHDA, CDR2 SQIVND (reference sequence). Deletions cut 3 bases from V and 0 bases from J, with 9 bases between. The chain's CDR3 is CASSIFRLSGNTIYF. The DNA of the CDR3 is TGTGCCAGTAGTATCTTCAGACTCTCTGGAAACACCATATATTTT.

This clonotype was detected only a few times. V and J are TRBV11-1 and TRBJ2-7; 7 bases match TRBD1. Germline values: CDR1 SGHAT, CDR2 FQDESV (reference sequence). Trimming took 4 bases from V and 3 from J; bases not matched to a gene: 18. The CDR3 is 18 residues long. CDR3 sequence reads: CASSYGLLPGQIFYEQYF. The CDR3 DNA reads TGTGCCAGCAGCTATGGCCTCCTTCCGGGACAGATTTTCTACGAGCAGTACTTC. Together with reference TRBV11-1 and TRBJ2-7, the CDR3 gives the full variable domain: EAEVAQSPRYKITEKSQAVAFWCDPISGHATLYWYRQILGQGPELLVQFQDESVVDDSQLPKDRFSAERLKGVDSTLKIQPAELGDSAMYLCASSYGLLPGQIFYEQYFGPGTRLTVT.

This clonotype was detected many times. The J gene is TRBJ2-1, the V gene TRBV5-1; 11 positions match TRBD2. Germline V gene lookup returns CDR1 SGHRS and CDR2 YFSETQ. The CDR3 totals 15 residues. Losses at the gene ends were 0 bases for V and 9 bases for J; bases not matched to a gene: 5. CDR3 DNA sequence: TGCGCCAGCAGCTTGGGACTAGCGGGACTCGGTGAGCAGTTCTTC. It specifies CASSLGLAGLGEQFF.

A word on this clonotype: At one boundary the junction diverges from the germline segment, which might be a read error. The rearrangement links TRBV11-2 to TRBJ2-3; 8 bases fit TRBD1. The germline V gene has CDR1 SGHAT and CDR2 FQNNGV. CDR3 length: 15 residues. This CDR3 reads CASSLDRTGPDTQSF. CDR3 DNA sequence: TGTGCCAGCAGCTTAGATCGGACAGGGCCAGATACGCAGTCTTTT.

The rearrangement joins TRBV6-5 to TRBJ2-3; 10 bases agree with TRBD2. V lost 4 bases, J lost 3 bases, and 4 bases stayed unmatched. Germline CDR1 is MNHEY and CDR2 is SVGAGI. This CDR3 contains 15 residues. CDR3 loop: CASSWSSGRTDTQYF. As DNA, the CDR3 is TGTGCCAGCAGTTGGTCTAGCGGGAGAACAGATACGCAGTATTTT.

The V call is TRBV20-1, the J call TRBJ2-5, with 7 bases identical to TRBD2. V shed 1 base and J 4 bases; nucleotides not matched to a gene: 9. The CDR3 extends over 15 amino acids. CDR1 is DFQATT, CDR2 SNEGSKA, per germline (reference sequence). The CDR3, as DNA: TGCAGTGCTAGAGCCGAGCGGGGCGGCTCAGAGACCCAGTACTTC. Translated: CSARAERGGSETQYF.

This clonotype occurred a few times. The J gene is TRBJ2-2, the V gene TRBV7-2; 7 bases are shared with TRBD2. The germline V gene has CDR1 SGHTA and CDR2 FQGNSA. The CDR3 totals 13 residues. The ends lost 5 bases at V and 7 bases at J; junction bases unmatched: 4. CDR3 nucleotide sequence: TGTGCCAGCAGCCTGCCGGGGGGCGGGGAGCTGTTTTTT. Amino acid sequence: CASSLPGGGELFF.

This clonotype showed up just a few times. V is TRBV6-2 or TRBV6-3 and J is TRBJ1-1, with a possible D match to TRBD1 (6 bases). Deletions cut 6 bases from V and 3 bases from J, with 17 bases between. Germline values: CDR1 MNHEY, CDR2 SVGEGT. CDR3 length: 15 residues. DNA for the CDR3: TGTGCCAGCAGAAACCTACAGGGCCGATACACTGAAGCTTTCTTT. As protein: CASRNLQGRYTEAFF.

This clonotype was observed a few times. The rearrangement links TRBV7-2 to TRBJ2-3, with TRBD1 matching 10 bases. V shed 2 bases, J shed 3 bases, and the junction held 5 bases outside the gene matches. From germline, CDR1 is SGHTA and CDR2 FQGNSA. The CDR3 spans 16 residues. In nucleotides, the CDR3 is TGTGCCAGCAGCTTACAGGGACAGGGGAAAACAGATACGCAGTATTTT. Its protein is CASSLQGQGKTDTQYF.

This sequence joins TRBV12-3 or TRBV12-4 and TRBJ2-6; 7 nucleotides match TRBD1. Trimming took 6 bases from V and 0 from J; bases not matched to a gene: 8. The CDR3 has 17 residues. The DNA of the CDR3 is TGTGCCAGCAGCCCCCGGACAGGCACCTCTGGGGCCAACGTCCTGACTTTC. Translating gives CASSPRTGTSGANVLTF.

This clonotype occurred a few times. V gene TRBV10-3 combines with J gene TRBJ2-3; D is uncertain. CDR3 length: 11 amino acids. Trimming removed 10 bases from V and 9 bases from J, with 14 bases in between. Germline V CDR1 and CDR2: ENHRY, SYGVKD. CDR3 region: CATLTGRTQYF. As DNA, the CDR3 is TGTGCCACCCTTACCGGGCGCACGCAGTATTTT.

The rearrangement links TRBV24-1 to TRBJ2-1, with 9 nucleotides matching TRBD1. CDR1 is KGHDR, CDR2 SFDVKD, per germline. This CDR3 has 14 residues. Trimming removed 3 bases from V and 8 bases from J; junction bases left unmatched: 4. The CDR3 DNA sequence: TGTGCCACCAGTGATCCAACAGGGGGCTATGAGCAGTTCTTC. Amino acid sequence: CATSDPTGGYEQFF.